These 9 T cell receptor beta chains share one sample of origin, sequenced in a study of T cell responses to AZD1222 COVID-19 vaccine. TCRdb's table, derived via immunoSEQ multiplex PCR, lists solely in-frame clones and lacks some. Of about 99,000 clones in the sample, roughly 86% are singletons; the top ten hold 3.3%. This material consisted of peripheral blood, taken 28 days after the second dose of the MenACWY control vaccine. The receptors originated from an adult who received the MenACWY meningococcal vaccine as a control.

The V call is TRBV9, the J call TRBJ1-2; 9 nucleotides line up with TRBD1. The germline V gene has CDR1 SGDLS and CDR2 YYNGEE. CDR3 size: 15 residues. V lost 3 bases, J lost 5 bases, and 8 bases stayed unmatched. The CDR3: CASSAQPGQGYGYTF. The CDR3 DNA is TGTGCCAGCAGCGCTCAACCGGGACAGGGTTATGGCTACACCTTC.

The chain employs TRBV20-1 and TRBJ2-5; D unclear. Between the trimmed V and J ends, which lost 3 bases and 2 bases, there was a span of 13 bases. Germline CDR1 is DFQATT and CDR2 is SNEGSKA (reference sequence). CDR3 size: 14 residues. Here the CDR3 reads CSASEAGVQETQYF. Written as DNA, the CDR3 is TGCAGTGCTAGTGAGGCAGGTGTACAAGAGACCCAGTACTTC.

V is TRBV9 and J is TRBJ1-5; D not resolved. The germline gives CDR1 SGDLS, CDR2 YYNGEE. This CDR3 has 13 amino acids. The V end was cut by 4 bases, the J end by 5 bases, with 10 bases between. CDR3 coding DNA: TGTGCCAGCAGCTCCCACCAGGATCAGCCCCAGCATTTT. Protein sequence: CASSSHQDQPQHF.

The chain links TRBV5-1 to TRBJ2-3, with 10 nucleotides matching TRBD2. V lost 3 bases, J lost 4 bases, and 14 bases stayed unmatched. The CDR3 extends over 18 amino acids. Germline CDR1 SGHRS, CDR2 YFSETQ. The CDR3 is CASSSTRVLAGPPDTQYF. The DNA for the CDR3 is TGCGCCAGCAGCTCCACCAGGGTACTAGCGGGGCCCCCAGATACGCAGTATTTT.

The V gene is TRBV2, the J gene TRBJ2-5; no clear D gene. The germline gives CDR1 SNHLY, CDR2 FYNNEI. The CDR3 consists of 10 residues. V gave up 6 bases and J gave up 9 bases, with 8 bases separating them. In DNA form, the CDR3 reads TGTGCCAGCAGCGAAAGTTCCCAGTACTTC. It encodes CASSESSQYF.

The chain joins TRBV18 to TRBJ1-1; no firm D call. Trimming took off 5 bases at V and 0 bases at J, with 13 bases between the two ends. Germline-derived CDR1 and CDR2 are KGHSH and LQKENI. The CDR3 has 15 residues. The CDR3 sequence is CASSVNPGLNTEAFF. The DNA of the CDR3 is TGTGCCAGCTCAGTAAACCCCGGGTTGAACACTGAAGCTTTCTTT.

The V and J genes are TRBV3-1 (or the pseudogene TRBV3-2) and TRBJ2-5; tentative D call: TRBD1 (5 bases). This CDR3 has 14 residues. Germline-derived CDR1 and CDR2 are LGHDT and YNNKEL (reference sequence). V gave up 0 bases and J gave up 7 bases, with 12 bases separating them. The CDR3, as DNA: TGTGCCAGCAGCCAAGATAGGGGTTCGGGGACCCAGTACTTC. Translated: CASSQDRGSGTQYF.

The chain uses TRBV11-2 and TRBJ2-7; TRBD1 matches at 7 bases. With V trimmed by 5 bases and J by 3 bases, 4 bases remained unmatched. There are 13 residues in the CDR3. The germline V gene has CDR1 SGHAT and CDR2 FQNNGV. CDR3 nucleotide sequence: TGTGCCAGCAGCACCGACAGGGTCTACGAGCAGTACTTC. Protein sequence: CASSTDRVYEQYF.

The chain employs TRBV2 and TRBJ2-7, with unresolved D. The germline V and J ends were trimmed by 4 bases and 6 bases, with 10 bases remaining between them. The CDR3 is 12 amino acids. Germline V gene lookup returns CDR1 SNHLY and CDR2 FYNNEI. The CDR3 DNA is TGTGCCAGCAGTGTCCTGCTTCCCGAGCAGTACTTC. It codes for CASSVLLPEQYF.